This TCR beta chain was sequenced during a study of blood T cells in healthy people across ages. Germline-derived CDR1 and CDR2 are SGHRS and YFSETQ. Unmatched junction bases numbered 6, after V lost 4 bases and J lost 3 bases. The CDR3 runs to 14 residues. A sample-barcoded 5' primer and a J-beta primer mix were used in a second PCR of roughly 6 to 11 cycles. Paired-end reads containing CDR3 totaled no fewer than 2.5 million for each sample. MiXCR, applied by TCRdb to the 5' RACE reads, yields one record per CDR3 protein. Found here are fewer than 700,000 distinct CDR3 sequences, 47% of them singletons; the top ten hold approximately 25%. Healthy Caucasian individuals from Russia aged roughly 6 to 90 were enrolled as donors. Peripheral blood was drawn, ten milliliters per donor. At least 6 micrograms of total RNA were extracted per sample.

Sequencing input: blood. This TCR derives from a man of 80 years or more in good health. The V call is TRBV5-1, the J call TRBJ2-7; 8 nucleotides match TRBD1. CDR3 residues: CASSPTGQDYEQYF. The DNA of the CDR3 is TGCGCCAGCAGCCCAACGGGACAGGACTACGAGCAGTACTTC.